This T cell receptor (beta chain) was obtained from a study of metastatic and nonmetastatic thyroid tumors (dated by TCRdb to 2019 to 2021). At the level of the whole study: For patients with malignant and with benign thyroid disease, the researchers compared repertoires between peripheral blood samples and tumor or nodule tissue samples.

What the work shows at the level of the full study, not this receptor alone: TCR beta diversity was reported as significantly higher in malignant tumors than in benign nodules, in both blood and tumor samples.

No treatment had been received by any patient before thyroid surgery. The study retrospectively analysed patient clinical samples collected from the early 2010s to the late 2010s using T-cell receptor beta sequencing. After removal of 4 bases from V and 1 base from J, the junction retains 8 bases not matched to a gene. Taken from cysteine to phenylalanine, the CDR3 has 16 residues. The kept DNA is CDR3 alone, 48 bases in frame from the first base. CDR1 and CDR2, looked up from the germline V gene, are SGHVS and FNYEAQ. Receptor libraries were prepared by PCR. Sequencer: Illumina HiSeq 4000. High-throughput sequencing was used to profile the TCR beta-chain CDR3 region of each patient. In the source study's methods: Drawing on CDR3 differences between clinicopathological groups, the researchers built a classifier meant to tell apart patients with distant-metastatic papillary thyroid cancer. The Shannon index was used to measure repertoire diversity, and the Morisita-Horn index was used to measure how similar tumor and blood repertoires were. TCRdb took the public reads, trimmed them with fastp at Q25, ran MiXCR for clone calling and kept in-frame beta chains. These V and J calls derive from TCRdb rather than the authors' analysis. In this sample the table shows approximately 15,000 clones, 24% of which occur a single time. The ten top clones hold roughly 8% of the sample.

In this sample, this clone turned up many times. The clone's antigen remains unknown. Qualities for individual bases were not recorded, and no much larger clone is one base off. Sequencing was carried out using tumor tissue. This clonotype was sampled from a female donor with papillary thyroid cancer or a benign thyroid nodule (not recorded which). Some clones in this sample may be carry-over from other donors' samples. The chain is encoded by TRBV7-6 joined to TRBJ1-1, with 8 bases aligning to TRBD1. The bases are TGTGCCAGCAGCTCATCAGGGGGCGCAAGGAACACTGAAGCTTTCTTT. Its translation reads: CASSSSGGARNTEAFF.